The clone carrying this T cell receptor (beta chain) was seen a handful of times. Its antigen is as yet unknown. CDR3 length equals 17 residues. V shed 4 bases and J 2 bases; nucleotides not matched to a gene: 9. Germline CDR1 reads SGHRS; CDR2 reads YFSETQ. This sample is drawn from a study of cytomegalovirus exposure and HLA in healthy donors. About the research overall: A prior analysis found 95 million to 140 million unique TCR beta sequences from approximately 190 million T cells. General study points: In a later analysis, CMV-associated beta chains were mostly HLA-associated, it appeared. Most likely, a cluster of highly shared sequence variants arose as a sequencing artifact. Reportedly, diagnosis of cytomegalovirus status by the classifier showed high specificity and sensitivity.

PCR used 60 Vbeta primers and 13 Jbeta primers. Using immunoSEQ multiplex PCR, the repertoire was profiled, and TCRdb retains in-frame clones only, with some absent. The sample has about 160,000 clones, 84% seen once. Material: PBMCs. The clonotype was recovered from a man in his thirties or forties in good health and CMV-seronegative. The chain has TRBV5-1 and TRBJ2-6; 7 bases line up with TRBD1. CDR3 DNA sequence: TGCGCCAGCAGCCCCGCAGGGGGTTTGACTGGGGCCAACGTCCTGACTTTC. As protein: CASSPAGGLTGANVLTF.